This passage covers 16 T cell receptor beta chains from one sample sequenced in a study of cytotoxic CD8 clonotypes in ibrutinib-treated CLL. Sequencing used immunoSEQ multiplex PCR; TCRdb keeps in-frame clones, though not all of them. This table has 80,000 to 95,000 clones, around 79% appearing once. Sequenced here: PBMCs, sampled after 12 months of ibrutinib treatment. Receptor source: a human donor with chronic lymphocytic leukemia.

In its sample, this clone was seen once. This sequence joins TRBV6-1 and TRBJ1-4; D uncertain. Trimming removed 3 bases from V and 4 bases from J, with 9 bases in between. The germline gives CDR1 MNHNS, CDR2 SASEGT. This CDR3 region has 14 residues. CDR3 amino acids: CASSDGSVNEKLFF. The CDR3 DNA sequence: TGTGCCAGCAGTGACGGGTCAGTTAATGAAAAACTGTTTTTT.

V usage is TRBV7-9 and J usage is TRBJ1-5; D is perhaps TRBD1 (6 bases). V dropped 3 bases and J dropped 6 bases, with 6 bases sitting between them. This CDR3 has 12 residues. Germline CDR1 and CDR2: SEHNR and FQNEAQ (reference sequence). CDR3 protein: CASSLGAQPQHF. In nucleotides, the CDR3 is TGTGCCAGCAGCTTGGGGGCTCAGCCCCAGCATTTT.

This chain connects TRBV28 to TRBJ1-5, with D perhaps matching TRBD1 (6 bases). The V gene's germline CDR1 is MDHEN and CDR2 SYDVKM. This CDR3 region has 14 residues. Trimming removed 2 bases at V and 3 bases at J, with 8 bases between. This CDR3 is CASSLRDNNQPQHF. The CDR3 DNA reads TGTGCCAGCAGTTTAAGGGACAACAATCAGCCCCAGCATTTT.

This clone was seen just once. V is TRBV4-1 and J is TRBJ2-1; TRBD2 matches at 7 bases. The CDR3 runs to 19 residues. CDR1 and CDR2 (germline): MGHRA, YSYEKL. The J segment lost 0 bases and the V segment lost 4 bases, leaving 15 bases of the junction unmatched. The CDR3, as DNA: TGCGCCAGCAGCCCAAGTGGGGCTAGCGGAAAAAGCTCCTACAATGAGCAGTTCTTC. It codes for CASSPSGASGKSSYNEQFF.

The chain combines TRBV5-1 with TRBJ2-1; TRBD1 aligns across 11 bases. This CDR3 is 15 amino acids long. The V gene end was trimmed by 4 bases and the J gene end by 7 bases; junction bases not matched to a gene: 7. Per the germline V gene, CDR1 is SGHRS and CDR2 is YFSETQ. CDR3 loop: CASSTGQGAGNEQFF. CDR3 coding DNA: TGCGCCAGCAGCACAGGACAGGGGGCTGGGAATGAGCAGTTCTTC.

The count of this clone is one. This could be a read error, since a much larger clone is one nucleotide away. The chain combines TRBV7-2 with TRBJ2-5, with D uncertain. V was pared by 1 base and J by 4 bases, with 7 bases between. Germline loops: CDR1 SGHTA, CDR2 FQGNSA. The CDR3 loop spans 13 amino acids. The CDR3 is CASSLGAAETQYF. The DNA for the CDR3 is TGTGCCAGCAGCTTAGGGGCAGCAGAGACCCAGTACTTC.

J is TRBJ1-6 and V is TRBV7-9; D uncertain. The ends were cut back, 2 bases at V and 9 bases at J, with 14 bases in the middle. Germline lookup yields CDR1 SEHNR and CDR2 FQNEAQ (reference sequence). CDR3 length: 15 amino acids. The CDR3 sequence: CASSLSGSAGSPLHF. The CDR3 region has the DNA TGTGCCAGCAGCTTAAGCGGGAGCGCGGGTTCACCCCTCCACTTT.

The chain combines TRBV9 with TRBJ2-1; 9 bases are a match to TRBD2. Germline loops: CDR1 SGDLS, CDR2 YYNGEE. J was trimmed by 2 bases and V by 0 bases; bases with no gene match: 12. The CDR3 covers 19 residues. The CDR3 here is CASSVAGLSGGRAYNEQFF. The CDR3 DNA reads as TGTGCCAGCAGCGTAGCCGGGCTTAGCGGGGGCAGAGCCTACAATGAGCAGTTCTTC.

J is TRBJ1-2 and V is TRBV6-5, with TRBD1 matching 9 bases. Looked up from germline, CDR1 is MNHEY and CDR2 is SVGAGI. This CDR3 contains 14 residues. V lost 2 bases to trimming and J lost 4 bases; unmatched junction nucleotides: 2. CDR3 bases: TGTGCCAGCAGTTACACAGGGGGCGGCTATGGCTACACCTTC. Translated, it gives CASSYTGGGYGYTF.

This clone was counted only a few times. This sequence joins TRBV9 and TRBJ2-5, with a weak D call TRBD2 (6 bases). Between the trimmed V and J ends, which lost 2 bases and 3 bases, there was a span of 14 bases. This CDR3 is built from 15 residues. Looked up from germline, CDR1 is SGDLS and CDR2 is YYNGEE. The chain's CDR3 is CASSVRPGLKETQYF. Here the CDR3 DNA reads TGTGCCAGCAGCGTCAGACCGGGACTTAAAGAGACCCAGTACTTC.

This CDR3 reads CASSDSDNNEQFF. In DNA form, the CDR3 reads TGTGCCAGCAGTGACTCGGACAACAATGAGCAGTTCTTC. The V gene is TRBV6-4, the J gene TRBJ2-1; a possible D gene is TRBD1 (5 bases). Germline assignment: CDR1 MRHNA and CDR2 SNTAGT. This CDR3 comprises 13 residues. Trimming removed 0 bases from V and 5 bases from J, with 5 bases in between.

The chain employs TRBV28 and TRBJ2-5, with D tentatively TRBD2 (5 bases). This CDR3 has 14 residues. Germline V lookup: CDR1 MDHEN, CDR2 SYDVKM. V was pared by 7 bases and J by 1 base, with 13 bases between. The CDR3 is CASTLGLAQETQYF. CDR3 DNA sequence: TGTGCCAGCACCCTAGGGCTAGCCCAAGAGACCCAGTACTTC.

The chain's CDR3 is CSARDHNEQFF. As DNA, the CDR3 is TGCAGTGCCCGGGACCACAATGAGCAGTTCTTC. The chain has TRBV20-1 and TRBJ2-1; the D gene could be TRBD1 or TRBD2 (5 bases each). The CDR3 is 11 amino acids. Germline V gives CDR1 DFQATT, CDR2 SNEGSKA (reference sequence). The V gene lost 6 bases and the J gene lost 5 bases, with 8 bases spanning the gap.

The CDR3 DNA follows: TGCGCCAGCAGCCAAGAAGCCGCCGCGGGCTACGTGGGCCAAACAGATACGCAGTATTTT. Its translation is CASSQEAAAGYVGQTDTQYF. The chain couples TRBV4-3 to TRBJ2-3, with a tentative D call TRBD2 (5 bases). CDR1 LGHNA and CDR2 YSLEER come from the germline V gene. Trimming took 0 bases from V and 3 from J, leaving 25 bases between them. This CDR3 region has 20 residues.

J is TRBJ1-3 and V is TRBV5-4; D is undetermined. The V gene lost 2 bases and the J gene lost 4 bases, with 10 bases spanning the gap. The germline CDR1 and CDR2 sequences are SGHNT and YYREEE (reference sequence). This CDR3 spans 14 amino acids. The CDR3 nucleotides are TGTGCCAGCAGCTTCGGGCAGATCGGAAACACCATATATTTT. It encodes CASSFGQIGNTIYF. Full variable domain (rest looked up from reference TRBV5-4 and TRBJ1-3): ETGVTQSPTHLIKTRGQQVTLRCSSQSGHNTVSWYQQALGQGPQFIFQYYREEENGRGNFPPRFSGLQFPNYSSELNVNALELDDSALYLCASSFGQIGNTIYFGEGSWLTVV.

With respect to this clone: This sample also contains other DNA sequences that code for the same CDR3. The chain combines TRBV27 with TRBJ1-6, with D possibly TRBD1 on 5 matching bases. Trimming took off 3 bases at V and 9 bases at J, with 15 bases between the two ends. This CDR3 contains 15 residues. Germline V lookup: CDR1 MNHEY, CDR2 SMNVEV (reference sequence). The CDR3 reads CASSLGVSRGSPLHF. In DNA, the CDR3 is TGTGCCAGCAGTTTGGGGGTTTCAAGGGGTTCACCCCTCCACTTT.